The TCR beta chain described here comes from a study of OX40 agonist ivuxolimab in advanced cancers. On the study more broadly: In this cohort, patients received ivuxolimab, an agonistic anti-OX40 (CD134) antibody. The study, taken as a whole, reports: Dose levels from 0.1 to 3.0 mg/kg saw CD4+ and CD8+ blood T cells expand clonally by week 6. Average numbers of expanded clones were greater in CD8+ T cells than in CD4+.

As for this clone: What it binds is unknown.

This CDR3 has 14 residues. V was cut by 4 bases and J by 2 bases, with 9 bases left in between. Germline values: CDR1 MDHEN, CDR2 SYDVKM. Using immunoSEQ multiplex PCR, the repertoire was profiled, and TCRdb retains in-frame clones only, with some absent. The sample has more than 65,000 clones, 85% seen once. The chain uses TRBV28 and TRBJ1-5, with a weak D call TRBD1 (5 bases). The starting material was CD4+ or CD8+ T cells sorted from blood, obtained in a trial of the OX40 agonist ivuxolimab. This clonotype was obtained from an adult with an advanced solid tumor such as melanoma, head and neck, liver or kidney cancer. CDR3 protein: CASSSPGGNQPQHF. In DNA form, the CDR3 reads TGTGCCAGCAGTTCCCCGGGGGGCAATCAGCCCCAGCATTTT.